Reported below is one T cell receptor beta chain. CDR3 size: 13 residues. CDR1 and CDR2 (germline): ENHRY, SYGVKD. V trimming: 6 bases; J trimming: 6 bases; junction bases outside the gene matches: 1. This specimen comes from a study of hypomethylating agent response in myelodysplastic syndrome. Study details: Patients received azacitidine (about 75% of the 11) or decitabine (3 of 11). Donors were myelodysplastic syndrome patients: 2 female, roughly ten male.

This table comes from immunoSEQ multiplex PCR, and its TCRdb copy is limited to in-frame clones, with some not included. The sample lists around 1,700 clones; 86% were seen once. V is TRBV10-3 and J is TRBJ2-1; 11 bases match TRBD1. This clonotype was sampled from a human donor with myelodysplastic syndrome. Material: bone marrow, obtained before or after starting hypomethylating agent treatment for myelodysplastic syndrome (not recorded which). As DNA, the CDR3 is TGTGCCATCAGGGGGACAGGGGGCAATGAGCAGTTCTTC. It yields the protein CAIRGTGGNEQFF.